This T cell receptor beta chain was identified during a study of blood T cell repertoires in COVID-19. Study-wide context: The origin of the acute and convalescent COVID-19 samples was the United States, Italy and Spain. PBMCs, B-cell-depleted T cells, or T cells were the source of the cDNA or gDNA that made up the material.

As processed by the authors: Researchers report that nucleated cell counts were estimated from reference gene primer amplification. TCRdb's table, derived via immunoSEQ multiplex PCR, lists solely in-frame clones and lacks some. That table furnishes V, J and clone size, whereas the DNA furnished D and trimming. The table lists 270,000 or so clones, around 81% of them singletons, with 2.5% to 3% in the top ten. Deletions cut 3 bases from V and 7 bases from J, with 13 bases between. Germline V gene lookup returns CDR1 LNHDA and CDR2 SQIVND (reference sequence). The CDR3 has 13 residues. Sequences were obtained from peripheral blood. The clonotype was recovered from a woman aged 60 to 75 with active or convalescent COVID-19. The chain combines TRBV19 with TRBJ2-7, with D unresolved. The CDR3 sequence is CASSIGTVREQYF. The CDR3 bases are TGTGCCAGTAGTATCGGTACAGTACGGGAGCAGTACTTC.